The 29 T cell receptor beta chains below come from one sample, sequenced in a study of shared clonotypes between healthy human individuals. Clones were read by immunoSEQ multiplex PCR, and TCRdb kept only the in-frame ones, dropping some. The table lists about 560,000 clones, about 80% of them singletons. The sequenced material came from PBMCs. These TCRs come from a woman aged 40 to 50 in good health. Some clones in this sample may be carry-over from other donors' samples.

This clone was recorded a few times. The chain is built from TRBV7-3 and TRBJ2-1; D ambiguous. The CDR3 spans 11 residues. Trimming stripped 6 bases from V and 9 bases from J, with 9 bases between. Germline V gene data show CDR1 as SGHTA and CDR2 as FQGTGA. CDR3 DNA sequence: TGTGCCAGCAGGGGCTTGGGTGAGCAGTTCTTC. It specifies CASRGLGEQFF.

As regards this clone: In the same sample, other DNA sequences code for this CDR3. The chain employs TRBV28 and TRBJ2-3; D assignment may be TRBD1 or TRBD2 (6 bases each). Germline-derived CDR1 and CDR2 are MDHEN and SYDVKM. Trimming removed 3 bases from V and 3 bases from J, with 13 bases in between. This CDR3 spans 15 amino acids. This CDR3 is CASSLGGAGTDTQYF. As DNA, the CDR3 is TGTGCCAGCAGTTTGGGGGGCGCGGGGACAGATACGCAGTATTTT.

V gene TRBV4-2 combines with J gene TRBJ2-7; D ambiguous. Between the trimmed V and J ends, which lost 1 base and 3 bases, there was a span of 7 bases. The CDR3 length is 13 residues. Germline CDR1 reads LGHNA; CDR2 reads YNFKEQ. The CDR3 region has the DNA TGTGCCAGCAGCCAAGCGCAGCTCTACGAGCAGTACTTC. It translates to CASSQAQLYEQYF.

The rearrangement links TRBV15 to TRBJ1-2; D gene ambiguous. V was pared by 5 bases and J by 2 bases, with 3 bases between. CDR1 is LNHNV and CDR2 is YYDKDF in the germline V gene (reference sequence). The CDR3 is 11 amino acids. This chain's CDR3 is CATSYNYGYTF. Here the CDR3 DNA reads TGTGCCACCAGCTACAACTATGGCTACACCTTC.

V and J are TRBV6-1 and TRBJ2-5, with TRBD1 as a possible D gene (5 bases). V gave up 10 bases and J gave up 7 bases, with 16 bases separating them. Germline-derived CDR1 and CDR2 are MNHNS and SASEGT. This CDR3 has 12 amino acids. CDR3 in amino acids: CATRQPLGTQYF. The CDR3 DNA is TGTGCCACCCGACAGCCCTTAGGGACCCAGTACTTC.

This chain uses TRBV7-2 with TRBJ2-1; 13 nucleotides match TRBD2. Germline CDR1 and CDR2: SGHTA and FQGNSA. The CDR3 runs to 17 residues. J gave up 4 bases and V 6 bases, and 9 bases lay outside the gene matches. The CDR3 region is CASSRLAGGGGYNEQFF. The CDR3 bases are TGTGCCAGCAGTAGACTAGCGGGAGGAGGGGGTTACAATGAGCAGTTCTTC.

This chain links TRBV2 with TRBJ2-2; a possible D gene is TRBD2 (6 bases). Germline V gene data show CDR1 as SNHLY and CDR2 as FYNNEI. V was clipped by 5 bases and J by 4 bases, with 14 bases between them. The CDR3 is 15 amino acids. The CDR3 DNA is TGTGCCAGCAGTAGGACTACCTCGGTCACCGGGGAGCTGTTTTTT. Residues: CASSRTTSVTGELFF.

The sample holds a few counts of this clone. The same CDR3 can be traced to other DNA sequences in this sample. This chain links TRBV2 with TRBJ2-2; the match to TRBD2 covers 11 bases. The germline gives CDR1 SNHLY, CDR2 FYNNEI. The CDR3 is 15 amino acids. Trimming took 3 bases from V and 5 from J; bases not matched to a gene: 2. CDR3 residues: CASSDRLAGTGELFF. In DNA, the CDR3 is TGTGCCAGCAGTGATAGACTAGCGGGAACCGGGGAGCTGTTTTTT.

This clone came up once. The rearrangement uses TRBV6-1 and TRBJ2-5, with D hard to call. CDR3 size: 11 residues. Germline CDR1 reads MNHNS; CDR2 reads SASEGT. V lost 5 bases and J lost 4, with 5 bases in between. In DNA, the CDR3 is TGTGCCAGCAGTACGGGAGAGACCCAGTACTTC. Protein product: CASSTGETQYF.

The J gene is TRBJ2-1, the V gene TRBV18, with D unresolved. CDR1 and CDR2 (germline): KGHSH, LQKENI. The CDR3 is made up of 14 amino acids. The V gene lost 0 bases and the J gene lost 5 bases, with 8 bases spanning the gap. CDR3 nucleotides: TGTGCCAGCTCACCACCGGTTAGGGACAATGAGCAGTTCTTC. As protein: CASSPPVRDNEQFF.

The chain employs TRBV15 and TRBJ1-2; 8 bases align to TRBD1. Per the germline V gene, CDR1 is LNHNV and CDR2 is YYDKDF (reference sequence). This CDR3 comprises 16 residues. V dropped 0 bases and J dropped 13; count of bases not matched to a gene: 16. CDR3 region: CATSREAGAGGYVGTF. The CDR3 nucleotides read TGTGCCACCAGCAGAGAGGCGGGGGCAGGGGGCTACGTGGGCACCTTC.

This rearrangement joins TRBV18 to TRBJ1-2; D gene unclear. Deletions cut 1 base from V and 0 bases from J, with 9 bases between. CDR3 size: 15 residues. CDR1 and CDR2 (germline): KGHSH, LQKENI. The CDR3 is CASSPRTKANYGYTF. DNA of the CDR3: TGTGCCAGCTCACCACGGACGAAAGCTAACTATGGCTACACCTTC.

In its sample, this clone was seen many times. The chain has TRBV11-1 and TRBJ1-5; D is unresolved. The CDR3 spans 14 residues. V was shortened by 2 bases and J by 2 bases, with 7 bases between the two germline ends. The germline CDR1 and CDR2 sequences are SGHAT and FQDESV (reference sequence). CDR3 DNA: TGTGCCAGCAGCTTAAGTTGTCGCAATCAGCCCCAGCATTTT. It codes for CASSLSCRNQPQHF.

The genes are TRBV7-8 and TRBJ1-3, with D uncertain. V shed 0 bases and J shed 0 bases, with 18 bases lying between them. There are 19 residues in the CDR3. Germline V gives CDR1 SGHVS, CDR2 FQNEAQ. Written as DNA, the CDR3 is TGTGCCAGCAGCTTAGCGCAAGGAGTACAGAGAACCTCTGGAAACACCATATATTTT. Its translation: CASSLAQGVQRTSGNTIYF.

This chain uses TRBV6-4 with TRBJ1-1, with D unresolved. This CDR3 has 13 amino acids. Germline V gives CDR1 MRHNA, CDR2 SNTAGT. The V and J ends lost 3 bases and 9 bases respectively, with 14 bases between them. CDR3 in DNA: TGTGCCAGCAGTGAAGGTGGTGACTCGAAAGCTTTCTTT. Its translation: CASSEGGDSKAFF.

This clone has more than one count but fewer than ten. The chain combines TRBV19 with TRBJ2-7, with D unresolved. The CDR3 sequence is 14 residues long. V lost 5 bases and J lost 2, with 13 bases in between. Per the germline V gene, CDR1 is LNHDA and CDR2 is SQIVND (reference sequence). CDR3 DNA: TGTGCCAGTAGTCAACGGGCAGGAGCCTACGAGCAGTACTTC. Translation: CASSQRAGAYEQYF.

V gene TRBV6-5 combines with J gene TRBJ1-4; 7 bases agree with TRBD1. Trimming at V came to 6 bases and at J to 5 bases, leaving 9 bases not matched to a gene. Per the germline V gene, CDR1 is MNHEY and CDR2 is SVGAGI. The CDR3 runs to 15 residues. CDR3 protein: CASRDPGQTNEKLFF. The DNA for the CDR3 is TGTGCCAGCAGGGATCCGGGACAGACAAATGAAAAACTGTTTTTT.

The V call is TRBV7-2, the J call TRBJ2-7; a weak D match, TRBD1 (6 bases). Germline lookup yields CDR1 SGHTA and CDR2 FQGNSA. CDR3 size: 14 residues. V lost 5 bases and J lost 4, with 15 bases in between. CDR3 sequence: CASSVTGNRYEQYF. CDR3 in DNA: TGTGCCAGCAGCGTTACAGGGAACAGATACGAGCAGTACTTC.

This clone appeared a few times. Additional DNA sequences in this sample encode the identical CDR3. This chain links TRBV27 with TRBJ1-2; D perhaps matches TRBD1 (6 bases). This CDR3 spans 14 amino acids. Trimming stripped 5 bases from V and 2 bases from J, with 12 bases between. From germline, CDR1 is MNHEY and CDR2 SMNVEV (reference sequence). Here the CDR3 DNA reads TGTGCCAGCAGTCCCGGACAGAGCAACTATGGCTACACCTTC. This gives the protein CASSPGQSNYGYTF.

V is TRBV7-9 and J is TRBJ2-1; 15 nucleotides align to TRBD2. From germline, CDR1 is SEHNR and CDR2 FQNEAQ (reference sequence). V was pared by 5 bases and J by 8 bases, with 4 bases of the junction left unmatched. The length of the CDR3 is 15 residues. The CDR3 loop is CASSLGLAGGHEQFF. In nucleotides, the CDR3 is TGTGCCAGCAGCCTAGGACTAGCGGGAGGGCATGAGCAGTTCTTC.

This clone was counted many times. The chain joins TRBV5-1 to TRBJ2-3, with D perhaps TRBD2 (5 bases). The CDR3 is made up of 21 amino acids. V shed 1 base and J shed 0 bases, with 27 bases lying between them. The germline V gene has CDR1 SGHRS and CDR2 YFSETQ. Here the CDR3 reads CASSLKGLARWSSRSTDTQYF. DNA of the CDR3: TGCGCCAGCAGCTTGAAAGGGCTAGCTAGGTGGTCCTCCCGCAGCACAGATACGCAGTATTTT.

This clone appeared a single time. This may be a read error, as it is one base from a much larger clone. This chain uses TRBV6-5 with TRBJ2-7; 14 nucleotides agree with TRBD2. The germline V gene has CDR1 MNHEY and CDR2 SVGAGI. After removal of 6 bases from V and 3 bases from J, the junction contained 4 bases not matched to a gene. This CDR3 region has 15 residues. The CDR3 is CASSLGTSGSYEQYF. In nucleotides, the CDR3 is TGTGCCAGCAGCCTTGGGACTAGCGGGAGCTACGAGCAGTACTTC.

The genes are TRBV14 and TRBJ2-3; 7 nucleotides agree with TRBD1. This CDR3 is built from 14 residues. J gave up 4 bases and V 3 bases, and 4 bases lay outside the gene matches. Germline V lookup: CDR1 SGHDN, CDR2 FVKESK. The DNA of the CDR3 is TGTGCCAGCAGCCACGAAACAGGGGCAGATACGCAGTATTTT. As protein: CASSHETGADTQYF. Drawing the rest from reference TRBV14 and TRBJ2-3, the complete variable domain is EAGVTQFPSHSVIEKGQTVTLRCDPISGHDNLYWYRRVMGKEIKFLLHFVKESKQDESGMPNNRFLAERTGGTYSTLKVQPAELEDSGVYFCASSHETGADTQYFGPGTRLTVL.

The J gene is TRBJ2-7, the V gene TRBV27, with 12 bases fitting TRBD2. The germline V gene has CDR1 MNHEY and CDR2 SMNVEV (reference sequence). The V segment lost 2 bases and the J segment 0 bases; nucleotides outside the gene matches: 8. The CDR3 covers 18 residues. This chain's CDR3 is CASSLEGTSGRLSYEQYF. The CDR3 DNA reads as TGTGCCAGCAGTTTAGAAGGGACTAGCGGGCGACTCTCCTACGAGCAGTACTTC.

In the case of this clone: A single base is all that separates this from a far larger clone, so a read error is likely. The same CDR3 is also encoded by other DNA sequences in this sample. This rearrangement joins TRBV18 to TRBJ1-5; TRBD1 agrees at 7 bases. Germline V gene sequence: CDR1 KGHSH, CDR2 LQKENI. The J segment lost 5 bases and the V segment lost 3 bases, leaving 1 base of the junction unmatched. CDR3 length: 13 amino acids. CDR3 protein: CASSPQGDQPQHF. CDR3 nucleotides: TGTGCCAGCTCACCGCAGGGGGATCAGCCCCAGCATTTT.

V usage is TRBV5-1 and J usage is TRBJ2-1; D is unresolved. CDR1 and CDR2 (germline): SGHRS, YFSETQ. The CDR3 has 14 residues. V was pared by 0 bases and J by 0 bases, with 4 bases between. In DNA form, the CDR3 reads TGCGCCAGCAGCTTGGGGCACTCCTACAATGAGCAGTTCTTC. Its protein product is CASSLGHSYNEQFF.

The CDR3 nucleotides are TGCGCCAGCAGTTCCCCCCTGAGAGGCGACACCGGGGAGCTGTTTTTT. It yields the protein CASSSPLRGDTGELFF. The chain carries TRBV10-2 and TRBJ2-2; D is uncertain. Germline V gene sequence: CDR1 WSHSY, CDR2 SAAADI. The CDR3 is 16 amino acids. Trimming stripped 5 bases from V and 3 bases from J, with 16 bases between.

The chain is built from TRBV19 and TRBJ2-1, with 10 bases aligning to TRBD2. With 3 bases clipped from V and 5 bases from J, the junction kept 4 bases outside the gene matches. This CDR3 spans 15 amino acids. CDR1 is LNHDA, CDR2 SQIVND, per germline (reference sequence). CDR3 in amino acids: CASSMTSGSHNEQFF. In nucleotides, the CDR3 is TGTGCCAGTAGTATGACTAGCGGGTCCCACAATGAGCAGTTCTTC.

J is TRBJ2-7 and V is TRBV6-1, with 8 bases matching TRBD2. Trimming cost V 7 bases and J 0 bases; bases outside gene matches: 5. This CDR3 region has 14 residues. Germline CDR1 MNHNS, CDR2 SASEGT. CDR3 nucleotide sequence: TGTGCCAGCAAGGTAGCGGGAAACTCCTACGAGCAGTACTTC. It translates to CASKVAGNSYEQYF.